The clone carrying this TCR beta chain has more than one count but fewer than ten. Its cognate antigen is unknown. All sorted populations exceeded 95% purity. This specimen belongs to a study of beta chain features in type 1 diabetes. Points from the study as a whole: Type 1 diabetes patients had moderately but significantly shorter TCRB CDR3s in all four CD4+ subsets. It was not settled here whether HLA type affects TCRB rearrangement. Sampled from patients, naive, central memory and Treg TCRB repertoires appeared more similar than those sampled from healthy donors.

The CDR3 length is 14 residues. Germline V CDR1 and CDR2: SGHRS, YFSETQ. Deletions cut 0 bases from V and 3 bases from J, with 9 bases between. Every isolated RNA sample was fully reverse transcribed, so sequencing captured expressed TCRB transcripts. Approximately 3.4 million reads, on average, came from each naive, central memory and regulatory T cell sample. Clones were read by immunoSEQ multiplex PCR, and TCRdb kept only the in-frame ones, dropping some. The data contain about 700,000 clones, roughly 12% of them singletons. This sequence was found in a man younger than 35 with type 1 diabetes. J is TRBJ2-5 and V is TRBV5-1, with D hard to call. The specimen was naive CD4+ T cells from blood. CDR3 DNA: TGCGCCAGCAGCTTGGGTTGGGATGAAGAGACCCAGTACTTC. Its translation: CASSLGWDEETQYF.